The sequence of this T cell receptor (beta chain) was determined in a study of cytotoxic CD8 clonotypes in ibrutinib-treated CLL. Study in general: Patients: roughly ten relapsed/refractory, some 15 treatment-naive, some 18 IGHV unmutated. Study observations and caveats: An increase in clonality occurred at ibrutinib response, followed by a return toward baseline at progression.

This table comes from immunoSEQ multiplex PCR, and its TCRdb copy is limited to in-frame clones, with some not included. Of about 160,000 clones listed, about 80% are singletons. The germline CDR1 and CDR2 sequences are MNHEY and SMNVEV (reference sequence). V trimming: 8 bases; J trimming: 1 base; junction bases outside the gene matches: 8. The CDR3 extends over 15 amino acids. To note about this clone: The antigen is not known.

This receptor was taken from a human donor with chronic lymphocytic leukemia. The source material was PBMCs, sampled after 12 months of ibrutinib treatment. The rearrangement joins TRBV27 to TRBJ1-2, with TRBD1 matching over 9 bases. For the CDR3, the DNA is TGTGCCAGCGGGGGGACAGGGAGAGTTAACTATGGCTACACCTTC. Amino acids: CASGGTGRVNYGYTF.